These 20 T cell receptor beta chains came from one sample sequenced in a study of blood T cell repertoires in COVID-19. Method: immunoSEQ multiplex PCR; TCRdb's copy keeps in-frame clones and lacks some. This table holds about 320,000 clones, under 90% found once. The specimen was peripheral blood. The receptors stem from a woman aged 25 to 45 with COVID-19, enrolled during active disease.

J is TRBJ1-1 and V is TRBV29-1, with a weak D call TRBD1 (6 bases). V lost 5 bases, J lost 3 bases, and 13 bases lay in between. Per germline, CDR1 SQVTM and CDR2 ANQGSEA. The CDR3 contains 13 residues. The CDR3 spells CSVCRDTYTEAFF. The CDR3 DNA reads TGCAGCGTTTGCCGGGACACCTACACTGAAGCTTTCTTT. The full variable domain, in which reference TRBV29-1 and TRBJ1-1 provide the parts outside the CDR3, is SAVISQKPSRDICQRGTSLTIQCQVDSQVTMMFWYRQQPGQSLTLIATANQGSEATYESGFVIDKFPISRPNLTFSTLTVSNMSPEDSSIYLCSVCRDTYTEAFFGQGTRLTVV.

As DNA, the CDR3 is TGTGCCAGCAGTTACTCGGGGGGTGGGAACACTGAAGCTTTCTTT. Its translation: CASSYSGGGNTEAFF. This chain links TRBV6-5 with TRBJ1-1; weak D call: TRBD1 (5 bases). The germline V gene encodes CDR1 MNHEY and CDR2 SVGAGI. This CDR3 has 15 amino acids. Trimming stripped 0 bases from V and 1 base from J, with 9 bases between.

The V and J genes are TRBV7-9 and TRBJ2-5, with 11 bases identical to TRBD2. Unmatched junction bases numbered 5, after V lost 3 bases and J lost 5 bases. There are 15 residues in the CDR3. CDR1 and CDR2 from the germline V gene are SEHNR and FQNEAQ (reference sequence). The CDR3 DNA is TGTGCCAGCAGCTTTAGCGGGGGGGCGGTGGAGACCCAGTACTTC. This sequence encodes CASSFSGGAVETQYF.

This clone was seen just once. The rearrangement uses TRBV18 and TRBJ2-7; possibly TRBD1 for D (5 bases). This CDR3 has 15 residues. Trimming took off 3 bases at V and 2 bases at J, with 14 bases between the two ends. From germline, CDR1 is KGHSH and CDR2 LQKENI. DNA for the CDR3: TGTGCCAGCTCACCGGGGCCTAACCAAGCCTACGAGCAGTACTTC. Protein: CASSPGPNQAYEQYF.

This clone appeared a single time. The chain has TRBV6-2 or TRBV6-3 and TRBJ2-3; 9 nucleotides agree with TRBD2. V dropped 6 bases and J dropped 1; count of bases not matched to a gene: 5. The germline gives CDR1 MNHEY, CDR2 SVGEGT. The CDR3 spans 15 residues. The CDR3 DNA is TGTGCCAGCAGCCAGACTAGCGGAGGCACAGATACGCAGTATTTT. It is translated as CASSQTSGGTDTQYF.

The genes are TRBV28 and TRBJ2-7; tentative D call: TRBD2 (5 bases). Germline assignment: CDR1 MDHEN and CDR2 SYDVKM. The CDR3 length is 15 residues. V dropped 3 bases and J dropped 0 bases, with 12 bases sitting between them. The CDR3 here is CASSFRGSSSYEQYF. CDR3 bases: TGTGCCAGCAGTTTCCGGGGTTCAAGCTCCTACGAGCAGTACTTC.

The chain has TRBV5-1 and TRBJ2-2; 10 positions agree with TRBD1. From germline, CDR1 is SGHRS and CDR2 YFSETQ. The CDR3 consists of 15 residues. V shed 4 bases and J 5 bases; nucleotides not matched to a gene: 5. The CDR3 DNA follows: TGCGCCAGCAGCCTTCGGACAGGGGGGACCGGGGAGCTGTTTTTT. The encoded protein is CASSLRTGGTGELFF.

J is TRBJ2-1 and V is TRBV11-1; 8 nucleotides line up with TRBD2. Germline CDR1 and CDR2: SGHAT and FQDESV (reference sequence). This CDR3 contains 15 residues. V dropped 5 bases and J dropped 0; count of bases not matched to a gene: 3. The CDR3 here is CASSRTSLSYNEQFF. For the CDR3, the DNA is TGTGCCAGCAGCCGGACTAGCCTCTCCTACAATGAGCAGTTCTTC.

The rearrangement joins TRBV24-1 to TRBJ2-1; TRBD1 matches 7 bases. Germline-derived CDR1 and CDR2 are KGHDR and SFDVKD. The CDR3 sequence is 16 residues long. Unmatched junction bases numbered 5, after V lost 3 bases and J lost 1 base. The CDR3 DNA reads as TGTGCCACCAGTGATCCCGGGACAGCTTCCTACAATGAGCAGTTCTTC. Its translation: CATSDPGTASYNEQFF.

The chain joins TRBV27 to TRBJ1-1; TRBD1 is a possible D gene (6 bases). The germline V and J ends were trimmed by 5 bases and 6 bases, with 13 bases remaining between them. This CDR3 contains 13 residues. Germline CDR1 and CDR2: MNHEY and SMNVEV (reference sequence). DNA of the CDR3: TGTGCCAGCAGTACATTTCCAGGGGCTGAAGCTTTCTTT. Its translation: CASSTFPGAEAFF.

The chain uses TRBV11-2 and TRBJ2-7, with 7 bases matching TRBD1. The CDR3 totals 14 residues. V was clipped by 4 bases and J by 2 bases; unmatched bases: 5. Per germline, CDR1 SGHAT and CDR2 FQNNGV. The CDR3 DNA follows: TGTGCCAGCAGCTACAGGGGCCCCCCCTACGAGCAGTACTTC. It yields the protein CASSYRGPPYEQYF.

This rearrangement joins TRBV2 to TRBJ1-2, with TRBD1 as a possible D gene (5 bases). Trimming removed 8 bases at V and 4 bases at J, with 17 bases between. Looked up from germline, CDR1 is SNHLY and CDR2 is FYNNEI. The CDR3 extends over 14 amino acids. The CDR3 here is CASGPILTVYGYTF. DNA for the CDR3: TGTGCCAGCGGACCTATTTTGACAGTCTATGGCTACACCTTC.

The chain uses TRBV11-2 and TRBJ2-7; D is undetermined. The germline CDR1 and CDR2 sequences are SGHAT and FQNNGV. The CDR3 sequence is 14 residues long. With 2 bases removed from V and 9 bases from J, the gap between germline ends came to 17 bases. The CDR3 spells CASSLNVVGVGQYF. The CDR3 nucleotides are TGTGCCAGCAGCTTAAACGTCGTCGGAGTCGGGCAGTACTTC. Supplemented by reference TRBV11-2 and TRBJ2-7, the full variable domain reads EAGVAQSPRYKIIEKRQSVAFWCNPISGHATLYWYQQILGQGPKLLIQFQNNGVVDDSQLPKDRFSAERLKGVDSTLKIQPAKLEDSAVYLCASSLNVVGVGQYFGPGTRLTVT.

The chain carries TRBV6-5 and TRBJ1-5; tentatively, D is TRBD1 (5 bases). The CDR3 length is 12 residues. Germline CDR1 MNHEY, CDR2 SVGAGI. V was cut by 7 bases and J by 6 bases, with 10 bases left in between. The CDR3 is CASTQGPQPQHF. The CDR3 DNA reads as TGTGCCAGCACCCAGGGTCCTCAGCCCCAGCATTTT.

V and J are TRBV7-9 and TRBJ1-3; D is unclear. The CDR3 loop spans 13 amino acids. Germline V gene sequence: CDR1 SEHNR, CDR2 FQNEAQ (reference sequence). V gave up 0 bases and J gave up 5 bases, with 5 bases separating them. The CDR3, as DNA: TGTGCCAGCAGCTTAGCGGCCAGAAACACCATATATTTT. Encoded protein: CASSLAARNTIYF. Looking up the rest from reference TRBV7-9 and TRBJ1-3 gives the full variable domain: DTGVSQNPRHKITKRGQNVTFRCDPISEHNRLYWYRQTLGQGPEFLTYFQNEAQLEKSRLLSDRFSAERPKGSFSTLEIQRTEQGDSAMYLCASSLAARNTIYFGEGSWLTVV.

The chain couples TRBV7-9 to TRBJ1-4; TRBD1 matches 8 bases. The CDR3 is 14 amino acids. With 4 bases clipped from V and 8 bases from J, the junction kept 6 bases outside the gene matches. Germline V lookup: CDR1 SEHNR, CDR2 FQNEAQ (reference sequence). This CDR3 is CASSSTGDREKLFF. The CDR3 coding sequence is TGTGCCAGCAGCTCGACAGGGGATAGGGAAAAACTGTTTTTT.

As DNA, the CDR3 is TGTGCCATCAGTGAGAGGGGGACACCTAGCAATCAGCCCCAGCATTTT. It yields the protein CAISERGTPSNQPQHF. The chain recombines TRBV10-3 with TRBJ1-5, with D tentatively TRBD1 (6 bases). The V end was cut by 2 bases, the J end by 0 bases, with 11 bases between. The V gene's germline CDR1 is ENHRY and CDR2 SYGVKD. The CDR3 runs 16 residues.

This clone was seen a single time. This chain uses TRBV2 with TRBJ2-1; 7 bases are shared with TRBD2. The CDR3 consists of 14 residues. The germline gives CDR1 SNHLY, CDR2 FYNNEI. The J segment lost 10 bases and the V segment lost 8 bases, leaving 14 bases of the junction unmatched. The CDR3 loop is CASAGEGVGGEQFF. CDR3 in DNA: TGTGCCAGCGCCGGGGAGGGAGTTGGTGGGGAGCAGTTCTTC.

This rearrangement joins TRBV19 to TRBJ1-6, with D hard to call. Trimming took off 9 bases at V and 14 bases at J, with 20 bases between the two ends. This CDR3 is built from 13 residues. CDR1 and CDR2 from the germline V gene are LNHDA and SQIVND (reference sequence). DNA of the CDR3: TGTGCCAGCACTCCCGGGATCGCGGCATCCCTCCACTTT. Translated: CASTPGIAASLHF.

The genes are TRBV28 and TRBJ1-2, with 9 bases lining up with TRBD1. The CDR3 covers 14 residues. J was trimmed by 3 bases and V by 6 bases; bases with no gene match: 5. From germline, CDR1 is MDHEN and CDR2 SYDVKM. CDR3 sequence: CASRTGGGDYGYTF. The CDR3 DNA sequence: TGTGCCAGCAGGACAGGGGGAGGGGACTATGGCTACACCTTC.